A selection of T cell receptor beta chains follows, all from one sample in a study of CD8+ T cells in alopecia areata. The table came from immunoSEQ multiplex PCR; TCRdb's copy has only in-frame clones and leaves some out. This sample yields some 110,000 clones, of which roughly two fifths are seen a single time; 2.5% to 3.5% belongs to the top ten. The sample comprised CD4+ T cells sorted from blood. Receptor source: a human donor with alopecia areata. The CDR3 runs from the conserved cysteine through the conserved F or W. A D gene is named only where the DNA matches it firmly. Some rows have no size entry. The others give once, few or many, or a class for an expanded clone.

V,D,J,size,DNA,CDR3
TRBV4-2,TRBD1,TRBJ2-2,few,TGTGCCAGCAGCCAAGGAGGGACAGGCGTCGGGGAGCTGTTTTTT,CASSQGGTGVGELFF
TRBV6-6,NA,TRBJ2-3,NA,TGTGCCTCCCAGCTCATCGGGGGACTCACAGATACGCAGTATTTT,CASQLIGGLTDTQYF
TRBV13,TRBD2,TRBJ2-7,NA,TGTGCCAGCAGCCCGATAGCGGGGGAGCAGTACTTC,CASSPIAGEQYF
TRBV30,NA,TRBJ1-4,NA,TGTGCCTGGGAGAGTCCGGGGGGAGTAAAACTGTTTTTT,CAWESPGGVKLFF
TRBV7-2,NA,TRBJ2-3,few,TGTGCCAGCAGCTTAGAATACCTCACAGATACGCAGTATTTT,CASSLEYLTDTQYF
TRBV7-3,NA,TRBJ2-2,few,TGTGCCAGCAGCCATCCCGCCGGGGAGCTGTTTTTT,CASSHPAGELFF
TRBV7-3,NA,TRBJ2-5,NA,TGTGCCAGCAGCCCCGGGCAGTTGGAGACCCAGTACTTC,CASSPGQLETQYF
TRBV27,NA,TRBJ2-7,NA,TGTGCCAGCAGCCCGATTTTGGGGATTGACTCCTACGAGCAGTACTTC,CASSPILGIDSYEQYF
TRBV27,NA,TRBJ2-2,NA,TGTGCCAGCAGGGTAGGGAGGAACACCGGGGAGCTGTTTTTT,CASRVGRNTGELFF
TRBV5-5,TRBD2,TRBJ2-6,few,TGTGCCAGCAGAGCGGGACTCAGCTCTGGGGCCAACGTCCTGACTTTC,CASRAGLSSGANVLTF
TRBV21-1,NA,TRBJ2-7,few,TGTGCCAGCAGCACCGACGAGCAGTACTTC,CASSTDEQYF
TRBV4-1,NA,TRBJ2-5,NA,TGCGCCAGCAGCCAAGATGGGCGTCGGGAGACCCAGTACTTC,CASSQDGRRETQYF
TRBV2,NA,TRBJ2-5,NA,TGTGCCAGCAATACGCAGTTTGGAGAGACCCAGTACTTC,CASNTQFGETQYF
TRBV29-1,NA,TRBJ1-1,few,TGCAGCGTTGAAGGGGGAATCGTTGAAGCTTTCTTT,CSVEGGIVEAFF
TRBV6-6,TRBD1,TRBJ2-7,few,TGTGCCAGCAGGGGGGACAGGATATACGAGCAGTACTTC,CASRGDRIYEQYF
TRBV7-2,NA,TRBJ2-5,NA,TGTGCCAGCAGCTTAGCGCCCGGGACCCAGTACTTC,CASSLAPGTQYF
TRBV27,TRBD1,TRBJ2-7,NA,TGTGCCAGCAGTTCGTACAACCGGGACAGGGGAACAGAGCAGTACTTC,CASSSYNRDRGTEQYF
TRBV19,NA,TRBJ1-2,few,TGTGCCAGTAGCCCCCATCAGGGTTATGGCTACACCTTC,CASSPHQGYGYTF
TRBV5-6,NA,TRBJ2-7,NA,TGTGCCAGCAGCCGCTATGGGACCCCAGCCTACGAGCAGTACTTC,CASSRYGTPAYEQYF
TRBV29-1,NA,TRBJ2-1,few,TGCAGCGGAAGGACAGCCCAATACAATGAGCAGTTCTTC,CSGRTAQYNEQFF
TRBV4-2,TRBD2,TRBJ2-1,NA,TGTGCCAGCAGCCAAGATTTAGCGGGCCTCGGCAATGAGCAGTTCTTC,CASSQDLAGLGNEQFF
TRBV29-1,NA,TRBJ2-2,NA,TGCAGCGTCTTACAGGGCGCGAACACCGGGGAGCTGTTTTTT,CSVLQGANTGELFF
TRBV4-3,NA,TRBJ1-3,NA,TGCGCCAGCAGCCAAGGAGCTTCTGGAAACACCATATATTTT,CASSQGASGNTIYF
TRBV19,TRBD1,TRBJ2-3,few,TGTGCCAGTACCCTTACCGGGACAGCGACAGCAGATACGCAGTATTTT,CASTLTGTATADTQYF
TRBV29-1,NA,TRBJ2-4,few,TGCAGCGTTACCGACACGGGTAGGAACATTCAGTACTTC,CSVTDTGRNIQYF
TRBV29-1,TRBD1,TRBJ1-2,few,TGCAGCGCCGAGGGACAGGGCAACTATGGCTACACCTTC,CSAEGQGNYGYTF
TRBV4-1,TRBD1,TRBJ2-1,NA,TGCGCCAGCAGCCTGAGGGACAGCTCCTACAATGAGCAGTTCTTC,CASSLRDSSYNEQFF
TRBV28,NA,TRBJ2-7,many,TGTGCCAGCATCCCGACGGAAAACTCCTACGAGCAGTACTTC,CASIPTENSYEQYF
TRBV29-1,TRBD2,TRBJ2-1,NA,TGCAGCGCCCCGACTAGCGGGGGGCCTTCTTACAATGAGCAGTTCTTC,CSAPTSGGPSYNEQFF
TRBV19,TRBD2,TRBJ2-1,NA,TGTGCCAGTGGCCCAGGGAGGGATGAGCAGTTCTTC,CASGPGRDEQFF
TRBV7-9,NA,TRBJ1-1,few,TGTGCCAGCAGCATAATACAGGCGAACACTGAAGCTTTCTTT,CASSIIQANTEAFF
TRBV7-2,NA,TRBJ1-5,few,TGTGCCAGCAGCACTAATAGCAATCAGCCCCAGCATTTT,CASSTNSNQPQHF
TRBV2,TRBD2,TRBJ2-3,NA,TGTGCCAGCAGTGGGGTGACTAGCGGGACTACGCAGTATTTT,CASSGVTSGTTQYF
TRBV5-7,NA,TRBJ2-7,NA,TGTGCCAGCAGCTTGGGGGGTCGGGGCAGGCGGTTTCCCTACGAGCAGTACTTC,CASSLGGRGRRFPYEQYF
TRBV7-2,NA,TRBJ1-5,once,TGTGCCAGCAGCTTAGGTCCTAGCAATCAGCCCCAGCATTTT,CASSLGPSNQPQHF
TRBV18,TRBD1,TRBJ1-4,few,TGTGCCAGCTCACCACGACCCCGACAGGGAACTAATGAAAAACTGTTTTTT,CASSPRPRQGTNEKLFF
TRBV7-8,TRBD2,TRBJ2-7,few,TGTGCCAGCAGCTTACAACGACTAGCCGGCGAGCAGTACTTC,CASSLQRLAGEQYF
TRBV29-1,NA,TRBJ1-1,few,TGCAGCGTTGACAGGTCGAACACTGAAGCTTTCTTT,CSVDRSNTEAFF
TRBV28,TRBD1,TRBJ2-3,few,TGTGCCAGCAGCCCTGGACAGGGAACGGATACGCAGTATTTT,CASSPGQGTDTQYF
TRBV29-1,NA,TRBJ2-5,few,TGCAGCGTTGAACGGGGGGCGGTCGGGGAGACCCAGTACTTC,CSVERGAVGETQYF
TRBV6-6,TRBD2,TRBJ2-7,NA,TGTGCCAGCAGTCGGGGACTAGCGGAATACGAGCAGTACTTC,CASSRGLAEYEQYF
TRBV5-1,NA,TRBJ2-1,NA,TGCGCCAGCAGCTTGAATAGCGGCTACAATGAGCAGTTCTTC,CASSLNSGYNEQFF
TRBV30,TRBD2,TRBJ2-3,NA,TGTGCCTGGACACTCTTAGCGGGAGTCACAGATACGCAGTATTTT,CAWTLLAGVTDTQYF
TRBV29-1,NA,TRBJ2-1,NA,TGCAGCGTATCCGTTGCCGCAAACAATGAGCAGTTCTTC,CSVSVAANNEQFF
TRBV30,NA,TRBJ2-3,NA,TGTGCCCGTAAGGGACCCACAGATACGCAGTATTTT,CARKGPTDTQYF
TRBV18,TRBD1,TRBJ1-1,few,TGTGCCAGCTCACCACTTACAGGGGGCGCGAACACTGAAGCTTTCTTT,CASSPLTGGANTEAFF
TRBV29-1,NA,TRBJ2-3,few,TGCAGCGTTGAATTAAGCACAGATACGCAGTATTTT,CSVELSTDTQYF